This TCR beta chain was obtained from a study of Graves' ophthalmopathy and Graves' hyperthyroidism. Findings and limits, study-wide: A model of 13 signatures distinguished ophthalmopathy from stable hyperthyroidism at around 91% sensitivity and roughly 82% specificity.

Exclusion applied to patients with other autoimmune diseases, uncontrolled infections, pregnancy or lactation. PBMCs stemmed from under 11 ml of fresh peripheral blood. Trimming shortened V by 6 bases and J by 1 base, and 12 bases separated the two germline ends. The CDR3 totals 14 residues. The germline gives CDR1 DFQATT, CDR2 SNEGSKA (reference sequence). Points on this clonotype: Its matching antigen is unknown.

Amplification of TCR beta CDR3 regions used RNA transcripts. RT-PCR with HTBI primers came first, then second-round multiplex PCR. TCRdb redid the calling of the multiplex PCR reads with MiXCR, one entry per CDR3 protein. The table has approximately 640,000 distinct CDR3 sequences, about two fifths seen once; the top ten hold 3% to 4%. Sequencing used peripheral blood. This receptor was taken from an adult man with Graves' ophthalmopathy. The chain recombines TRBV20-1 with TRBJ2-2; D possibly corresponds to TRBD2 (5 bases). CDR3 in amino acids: CSAISRGNTGELFF. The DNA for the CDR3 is TGCAGTGCAATAAGTCGGGGGAACACCGGGGAGCTGTTTTTT.